This T cell receptor (beta chain) emerged from a study of cytomegalovirus exposure and HLA in healthy donors. Vbeta (60) and Jbeta (13) primers were used in the PCR. TCRdb's table, derived via immunoSEQ multiplex PCR, lists solely in-frame clones and lacks some. The sample table includes roughly 110,000 clones. The CDR3 runs to 12 residues. Germline-derived CDR1 and CDR2 are MDHEN and SYDVKM. The sequenced material came from PBMCs. The V call is TRBV28, the J call TRBJ1-5, with D perhaps matching TRBD1 (6 bases). This TCR was sampled from a man aged 25-45 years in good health and CMV-seronegative. The CDR3 loop is CTTGYSNQPQHF. The CDR3 DNA reads TGTACGACAGGTTATAGCAATCAGCCCCAGCATTTT. The whole variable domain, filled in from reference TRBV28 and TRBJ1-5, reads DVKVTQSSRYLVKRTGEKVFLECVQDMDHENMFWYRQDPGLGLRLIYFSYDVKMKEKGDIPEGYSVSREKKERFSLILESASTNQTSMYLCTTGYSNQPQHFGDGTRLSIL.